These T cell receptor beta chains were read from a single sample in a study of T cell responses to AZD1222 COVID-19 vaccine. Produced via immunoSEQ multiplex PCR; TCRdb's table is partial and in-frame only. This table has about 120,000 clones, approximately 90% appearing once. The sample in question was peripheral blood, obtained on day 0 of AZD1222 vaccination. Receptors originate from an adult in good health. Both conserved end residues are trimmed from each CDR3. The D gene is left open where the match is weak. Clone size is stated in some rows and not others, as once, few, many or a class when expanded.

D gene	J gene	clone size	V gene	CDR3 protein
NA	TRBJ1-1	NA	TRBV7-9	ASSLAIMNTEAF
NA	TRBJ1-1	once	TRBV5-1	ASSLWGNTEAF
NA	TRBJ1-1	NA	TRBV7-8	ASSYRVGNTEAF
TRBD1	TRBJ1-2	NA	TRBV29-1	SAGQGEGYT
TRBD1	TRBJ1-4	NA	TRBV28	ASSLSTGTGFWIGEKLF
NA	TRBJ2-7	NA	TRBV28	ASTPGDAVY
NA	TRBJ2-1	NA	TRBV9	ASSVLQLSSYNEQF
NA	TRBJ2-7	once	TRBV18	ASSGSSSYEQY
NA	TRBJ2-5	NA	TRBV10-3	AISEPSQETQY
TRBD1	TRBJ1-2	NA	TRBV24-1	ATSDPNTQTGGRGYT
NA	TRBJ2-7	few	TRBV6-5	ASRRSFYEQY
TRBD2	TRBJ2-1	NA	TRBV12-5	ASASGRSDNEQF
TRBD1	TRBJ1-1	NA	TRBV19	ASSTRQGLTEAF
TRBD1	TRBJ1-1	NA	TRBV10-3	AISMTGGVGNTEAF
NA	TRBJ1-2	NA	TRBV18	ASSPSSTGEYGYT
NA	TRBJ1-6	few	TRBV21-1	ASSRGVGSYNSPLH
NA	TRBJ1-1	once	TRBV30	AWSRTNEAF
TRBD1	TRBJ2-5	NA	TRBV27	ASSSTRTGYETQY
NA	TRBJ2-5	once	TRBV5-6	ASSLWTVLETQY
NA	TRBJ1-1	NA	TRBV7-8	ASSLGPANTEAF
TRBD1	TRBJ1-6	NA	TRBV13	ASSIRDRRSPLH
NA	TRBJ1-6	NA	TRBV27	ASKSSYNSPLH
NA	TRBJ2-5	NA	TRBV19	ASSAGQTQETQY
NA	TRBJ2-1	NA	TRBV5-1	ASRGGTSYNEQF
TRBD2	TRBJ2-4	NA	TRBV6-1	ASSALIRLAGVGNIQY
TRBD1	TRBJ1-1	NA	TRBV5-1	ASSLYGQGDTEAF
NA	TRBJ2-7	NA	TRBV7-8	ASSLAMVYEQY
NA	TRBJ1-2	once	TRBV28	ASSLRQGRDGYT
NA	TRBJ1-5	NA	TRBV3-1/TRBV3-2	ASSQVAGSGQPQH
NA	TRBJ2-5	NA	TRBV24-1	ATSETGSQETQY
NA	TRBJ1-3	NA	TRBV7-9	ASSFSSWGNTIY
NA	TRBJ1-2	NA	TRBV28	ASSQQGGDGYT
NA	TRBJ2-3	NA	TRBV29-1	SVEARDKSGESDTQY
TRBD2	TRBJ2-7	NA	TRBV3-1/TRBV3-2	ASSRLAGAPYEQY
TRBD2	TRBJ2-5	once	TRBV2	ASSELFLGLRGGGSETQY
NA	TRBJ1-1	NA	TRBV29-1	SVGPSNTEAF
TRBD2	TRBJ2-4	NA	TRBV2	ASSASGVAKNIQY
NA	TRBJ2-7	NA	TRBV5-1	ASSLIGSGLNEQY
NA	TRBJ2-7	few	TRBV29-1	SVGVYGYHEQY
NA	TRBJ1-5	few	TRBV21-1	ASSKQIPGHQPQH
NA	TRBJ2-1	NA	TRBV7-8	ASSLVRPSWISYNEQF
TRBD2	TRBJ2-1	NA	TRBV5-8	ASSWGLAAYNEQF
TRBD1	TRBJ2-7	NA	TRBV6-5	ASKPGQGAHEQY
TRBD1	TRBJ1-6	NA	TRBV5-1	ASRQLLTGGSHNSPLH
NA	TRBJ2-1	once	TRBV6-1	ASSEIYGEQF
NA	TRBJ2-5	NA	TRBV5-1	ASSPGTRGRETQY
NA	TRBJ2-1	NA	TRBV7-8	ASSLVRPGTSYNEQF
TRBD1	TRBJ2-7	NA	TRBV3-1/TRBV3-2	ASSQGLPGQGFGYEQY
TRBD2	TRBJ2-5	NA	TRBV3-1/TRBV3-2	ASSFWTSEETQY
NA	TRBJ2-5	once	TRBV4-1	ASSQDSRETQY
NA	TRBJ2-6	NA	TRBV3-1/TRBV3-2	ASSIPRGAGANVLT
TRBD2	TRBJ2-2	NA	TRBV7-8	ASSLGEREGRNGELF